This TCR beta chain originates from a study of blood T cell repertoires in COVID-19. Study context: The United States, Italy and Spain supplied acute and convalescent COVID-19 samples.

Libraries were prepared by immunoSEQ multiplex PCR; TCRdb keeps only in-frame clonotypes and omits some of them. Seen here are fewer than 90,000 clones, roughly 76% observed once, and the top ten hold around 4.5%. There are 15 residues in the CDR3. V shed 4 bases and J shed 5 bases, with 15 bases lying between them. Germline V lookup: CDR1 SGHDT, CDR2 YYEEEE. The clonotype was recovered from a woman aged 45 to 65 with acute or convalescent COVID-19. The rearrangement joins TRBV5-6 to TRBJ2-2; a weak D match, TRBD1 (6 bases). Sequences were obtained from peripheral blood. The CDR3 region is CASSLTGTLTGELFF. CDR3 coding DNA: TGTGCCAGCAGCCTTACAGGGACCCTAACCGGGGAGCTGTTTTTT.